The 18 T cell receptor beta chains below all came from one sample that was sequenced in a study of control samples from healthy donors and cancer patients. Repertoires were generated with immunoSEQ multiplex PCR, while TCRdb's copy carries only in-frame clones and drops some. The table includes over 70,000 clones, about 89% detected once. Sequenced material: PBMCs. The origin of the receptors is a woman in her fifties or sixties with colorectal cancer.

The rearrangement links TRBV6-2 or TRBV6-3 to TRBJ1-5; no clear D. CDR1 and CDR2 from the germline V gene are MNHEY and SVGEGT. CDR3 length equals 13 residues. Deletions cut 0 bases from V and 6 bases from J, with 6 bases between. The CDR3 loop is CASSYSAPQPQHF. In DNA, the CDR3 is TGTGCCAGCAGTTACTCCGCCCCTCAGCCCCAGCATTTT.

The J gene is TRBJ2-1, the V gene TRBV5-1; TRBD2 is a possible D gene (5 bases). CDR1 SGHRS and CDR2 YFSETQ come from the germline V gene. The CDR3 covers 16 residues. V was clipped by 6 bases and J by 0 bases, with 16 bases between them. CDR3 sequence: CASKKGSGSSYNEQFF. The CDR3 nucleotides read TGCGCCAGCAAGAAAGGGTCGGGGAGCTCCTACAATGAGCAGTTCTTC.

The chain has TRBV27 and TRBJ1-6; 9 bases are shared with TRBD1. Losses at the gene ends were 5 bases for V and 10 bases for J; bases not matched to a gene: 12. The CDR3 is 16 amino acids. The V gene's germline CDR1 is MNHEY and CDR2 SMNVEV (reference sequence). The CDR3 nucleotides read TGTGCCAGCAGTCTCACCCCCCCCGGGACAGGGTCACCCCTCCACTTT. Protein product: CASSLTPPGTGSPLHF.

The V and J genes are TRBV7-5 and TRBJ2-3; TRBD2, the table's D call, was not compared with the DNA. TRBV7-5 is a known pseudogene. The CDR3 contains 14 residues. CDR3 amino acids: CVRSLDEGGDTQYF. The DNA of the CDR3 is TGTGTCAGAAGCTTAGACGAGGGAGGGGATACGCAGTATTTT.

The chain is built from TRBV30 and TRBJ2-1; TRBD1 agrees at 11 bases. V was pared by 0 bases and J by 4 bases, with 2 bases of the junction left unmatched. Per the germline V gene, CDR1 is GTSNPN and CDR2 is SVGIG (reference sequence). The CDR3 is 15 residues long. CDR3: CAWSVGQGAYNEQFF. CDR3 sequence (DNA): TGTGCCTGGAGTGTAGGACAGGGGGCTTACAATGAGCAGTTCTTC. Supplemented by reference TRBV30 and TRBJ2-1, the full variable domain reads SQTIHQWPATLVQPVGSPLSLECTVEGTSNPNLYWYRQAAGRGLQLLFYSVGIGQISSEVPQNLSASRPQDRQFILSSKKLLLSDSGFYLCAWSVGQGAYNEQFFGPGTRLTVL.

The gene calls are TRBV3-1 (or the pseudogene TRBV3-2) and TRBJ2-3; D tentatively fits TRBD1 or TRBD2 (5 bases each). The CDR3 extends over 11 amino acids. The germline CDR1 and CDR2 sequences are LGHDT and YNNKEL (reference sequence). The germline V and J ends were trimmed by 8 bases and 4 bases, with 7 bases remaining between them. The CDR3 sequence is CASRGADTQYF. Here the CDR3 DNA reads TGTGCCAGCCGGGGCGCAGATACGCAGTATTTT.

The CDR3 bases are TGTGCTAGTGGTTTGAAGGGACAGGCATATGGCTACACCTTC. Translation gives CASGLKGQAYGYTF. This chain connects TRBV12-5 to TRBJ1-2; 8 bases agree with TRBD1. V trimming: 2 bases; J trimming: 5 bases; junction bases outside the gene matches: 4. This CDR3 comprises 14 residues. CDR1 is LGHNT and CDR2 is FRNRAP in the germline V gene.

The chain employs TRBV2 and TRBJ2-1; a possible D gene is TRBD1 (6 bases). There are 13 residues in the CDR3. Germline loops: CDR1 SNHLY, CDR2 FYNNEI. V lost 7 bases and J lost 4, with 11 bases in between. CDR3 sequence: CASNYRVYNEQFF. The CDR3 DNA reads TGTGCCAGCAACTACAGGGTTTACAATGAGCAGTTCTTC.

The chain is built from TRBV5-1 and TRBJ2-2; the D is unclear. Germline CDR1 and CDR2: SGHRS and YFSETQ. With 1 base removed from V and 0 bases from J, the gap between germline ends came to 7 bases. CDR3 size: 15 residues. CDR3 nucleotide sequence: TGCGCCAGCAGCTTGTCCAGGACGAACACCGGGGAGCTGTTTTTT. Translation gives CASSLSRTNTGELFF.

The chain carries TRBV3-1 (or the pseudogene TRBV3-2) and TRBJ1-2, with unresolved D. In germline, CDR1 is LGHDT, CDR2 YNNKEL (reference sequence). This CDR3 comprises 12 residues. Trimming left V 1 base short and J 5 bases short, with 5 bases between. The CDR3, as DNA: TGTGCCAGCAGCCAAGCTGGGTATGGCTACACCTTC. The encoded protein is CASSQAGYGYTF.

This chain connects TRBV9 to TRBJ2-3; perhaps TRBD1 as D (6 bases). The V gene's germline CDR1 is SGDLS and CDR2 YYNGEE. The V end was cut by 0 bases, the J end by 9 bases, with 14 bases between. The CDR3 covers 14 residues. CDR3 loop: CASSVEGVGKTQYF. CDR3 DNA sequence: TGTGCCAGCAGCGTAGAGGGGGTGGGTAAGACGCAGTATTTT.

The genes are TRBV4-3 and TRBJ1-2; D is uncertain. V was pared by 1 base and J by 7 bases, with 7 bases between. The CDR3 sequence is 12 residues long. From germline, CDR1 is LGHNA and CDR2 YSLEER. CDR3 DNA sequence: TGCGCCAGCAGCCAAGCTGGCGCTGGCTACACCTTC. Its translation: CASSQAGAGYTF.

The chain employs TRBV4-1 and TRBJ1-2, with 7 positions matching TRBD1. There are 14 residues in the CDR3. V was clipped by 0 bases and J by 4 bases; unmatched bases: 2. Germline loops: CDR1 MGHRA, CDR2 YSYEKL. The DNA for the CDR3 is TGCGCCAGCAGCCAAGATCCAGGGGGCTATGGCTACACCTTC. Protein: CASSQDPGGYGYTF.

This sequence joins TRBV7-2 and TRBJ1-3; D remains ambiguous. Trimming cost V 1 base and J 0 bases, with 13 bases left between them. The CDR3 covers 17 residues. Germline V gene lookup returns CDR1 SGHTA and CDR2 FQGNSA. For the CDR3, the DNA is TGTGCCAGCAGCTTAGTTTTCCCAGGATGCTCTGGAAACACCATATATTTT. Translating gives CASSLVFPGCSGNTIYF.

The chain recombines TRBV14 with TRBJ1-3, with a possible D match to TRBD1 (5 bases). CDR3 length: 14 amino acids. The V gene's germline CDR1 is SGHDN and CDR2 FVKESK. Trimming left V 4 bases short and J 0 bases short, with 7 bases between. In nucleotides, the CDR3 is TGTGCCAGCAGCCCGACAGTCTCTGGAAACACCATATATTTT. This sequence encodes CASSPTVSGNTIYF.

The gene calls are TRBV29-1 and TRBJ1-2; 8 nucleotides match TRBD1. CDR3 size: 13 residues. J gave up 6 bases and V 4 bases, and 7 bases lay outside the gene matches. Germline V lookup: CDR1 SQVTM, CDR2 ANQGSEA. Here the CDR3 reads CSVGSGGENGYTF. In DNA form, the CDR3 reads TGCAGCGTTGGTTCAGGGGGCGAGAATGGCTACACCTTC.

This clone has just one count. V is TRBV18 and J is TRBJ2-3; D is uncertain. Trimming stripped 3 bases from V and 1 base from J, with 14 bases between. CDR1 and CDR2 from the germline V gene are KGHSH and LQKENI. The CDR3 has 16 amino acids. CDR3 amino acids: CASSPQPGRRTDTQYF. The DNA for the CDR3 is TGTGCCAGCTCACCCCAACCTGGACGGCGCACAGATACGCAGTATTTT.

The chain joins TRBV28 to TRBJ1-6; 7 nucleotides match TRBD1. Germline V lookup: CDR1 MDHEN, CDR2 SYDVKM. The V and J ends lost 2 bases and 10 bases, in that order; junction bases with no gene match: 11. The CDR3 spans 16 residues. CDR3 residues: CASSLPPGQPGSPLHF. The CDR3, as DNA: TGTGCCAGCAGTTTACCTCCGGGACAGCCGGGATCACCCCTCCACTTT.